A selection of T cell receptor beta chains follows, all from one sample in a study of blood T cell repertoires in COVID-19. Assay: immunoSEQ multiplex PCR; the TCRdb copy retains only in-frame clones and omits some. The sample has 100,000 to 150,000 clones; about 88% are singletons. Sequencing was performed on peripheral blood. These receptors all come from a woman at least 80 years old with acute or convalescent COVID-19. CDR3s include the opening cysteine and the closing phenylalanine or tryptophan. Each record gives: J gene, CDR3 length, clone size, V gene, D gene, CDR3 DNA, CDR3 protein. A D gene is named only where the DNA matches it firmly. The size entry is marked missing in some rows and otherwise reads once, few, many or a size class.

J gene: TRBJ1-1
CDR3 length: 18
clone size: -
V gene: TRBV2
D gene: -
CDR3 DNA: TGTGCCAGCAGGACCAGCCGACCCAACAAACAGACGGACACTGAAGCTTTCTTT
CDR3 protein: CASRTSRPNKQTDTEAFF

J gene: TRBJ1-1
CDR3 length: 16
clone size: -
V gene: TRBV7-9
D gene: TRBD1
CDR3 DNA: TGTGCCAGCAGCTCATCCCCCGGGACAGGGAACACTGAAGCTTTCTTT
CDR3 protein: CASSSSPGTGNTEAFF

J gene: TRBJ2-4
CDR3 length: 15
clone size: -
V gene: TRBV6-2/TRBV6-3
D gene: -
CDR3 DNA: TGTGCCAGCAGTTACCACGGGGGTTCCAAAAACATTCAGTACTTC
CDR3 protein: CASSYHGGSKNIQYF

J gene: TRBJ1-2
CDR3 length: 16
clone size: once
V gene: TRBV3-1/TRBV3-2
D gene: TRBD1
CDR3 DNA: TGTGCCAGCAGCCAAGGGGGACAGGCAGGACCCTATGGCTACACCTTC
CDR3 protein: CASSQGGQAGPYGYTF

J gene: TRBJ2-2
CDR3 length: 14
clone size: -
V gene: TRBV7-8
D gene: -
CDR3 DNA: TGTGCCAGCAGCAAAGCTAGACACACCGGGGAGCTGTTTTTT
CDR3 protein: CASSKARHTGELFF

J gene: TRBJ1-2
CDR3 length: 14
clone size: few
V gene: TRBV3-1/TRBV3-2
D gene: TRBD1
CDR3 DNA: TGTGCCAGCAGCCTGACGGGACAGAACTATGGCTACACCTTC
CDR3 protein: CASSLTGQNYGYTF

J gene: TRBJ1-6
CDR3 length: 16
clone size: -
V gene: TRBV6-2/TRBV6-3
D gene: TRBD1
CDR3 DNA: TGTGCCAGCAGTTACTCCCTTGACAGGGGTTACTCACCCCTCCACTTT
CDR3 protein: CASSYSLDRGYSPLHF

J gene: TRBJ2-3
CDR3 length: 14
clone size: -
V gene: TRBV5-1
D gene: TRBD1
CDR3 DNA: TGCGCCAGCAGCTCCCAGGGGGGCACAGATACGCAGTATTTT
CDR3 protein: CASSSQGGTDTQYF

J gene: TRBJ2-1
CDR3 length: 17
clone size: -
V gene: TRBV10-2
D gene: TRBD2
CDR3 DNA: TGCGCCAGCAGTGAGCCCCCTCCTGGGACTAGCTACAATGAGCAGTTCTTC
CDR3 protein: CASSEPPPGTSYNEQFF

J gene: TRBJ1-2
CDR3 length: 15
clone size: many
V gene: TRBV9
D gene: -
CDR3 DNA: TGTGCCAGCAGCCCGGGGGGGGCTCCGAACTATGGCTACACCTTC
CDR3 protein: CASSPGGAPNYGYTF

J gene: TRBJ2-1
CDR3 length: 16
clone size: -
V gene: TRBV19
D gene: TRBD2
CDR3 DNA: TGTGCCAGTAGTACCCCACGACTAGCGGGCCACAATGAGCAGTTCTTC
CDR3 protein: CASSTPRLAGHNEQFF

J gene: TRBJ2-3
CDR3 length: 18
clone size: -
V gene: TRBV5-5
D gene: TRBD2
CDR3 DNA: TGTGCCAGCAGCCCAACAACCGGTTTAGCGGGGGGTACAGATACGCAGTATTTT
CDR3 protein: CASSPTTGLAGGTDTQYF

J gene: TRBJ2-1
CDR3 length: 13
clone size: -
V gene: TRBV6-5
D gene: -
CDR3 DNA: TGTGCCAGCAGGACAGGCAACGGGAATGAGCAGTTCTTC
CDR3 protein: CASRTGNGNEQFF

J gene: TRBJ2-2
CDR3 length: 14
clone size: -
V gene: TRBV3-1/TRBV3-2
D gene: -
CDR3 DNA: TGTGCCAGCAGCCAATGGGGCCCGGCCGGGGAGCTGTTTTTT
CDR3 protein: CASSQWGPAGELFF